These 17 T cell receptor beta chains share one sample of origin, sequenced in a study of T cells in Graves' hyperthyroidism and ophthalmopathy. What was amplified from RNA transcripts were TCR beta CDR3 regions. The HTBI primer set drove a first-round RT-PCR of the TCR CDR3. TCRdb fed the multiplex PCR reads into MiXCR, producing one record per CDR3 protein. Of approximately 370,000 distinct CDR3 sequences listed, about a sixth are singletons. Sequencing was performed on blood. Receptors originate from a woman aged 25 to 39 with Graves' hyperthyroidism that later progressed to Graves' ophthalmopathy.

This clonotype was detected many times. The chain joins TRBV11-3 to TRBJ1-1; unclear D gene. V lost 5 bases, J lost 3 bases, and 10 bases lay in between. Germline-derived CDR1 and CDR2 are SGHNT and YENEEA. This CDR3 spans 13 amino acids. The CDR3 here is CASSRAVYTEAFF. CDR3 DNA sequence: TGTGCCAGCAGCCGAGCAGTCTACACTGAAGCTTTCTTT.

This clonotype showed up many times. The rearrangement links TRBV7-9 to TRBJ1-5; 10 bases are a match to TRBD1. The V segment lost 3 bases and the J segment 6 bases; nucleotides outside the gene matches: 5. Per the germline V gene, CDR1 is SEHNR and CDR2 is FQNEAQ (reference sequence). The CDR3 is made up of 15 amino acids. In DNA, the CDR3 is TGTGCCAGCAGCTTGACAGGGGGCGGAAGTCAGCCCCAGCATTTT. As protein: CASSLTGGGSQPQHF.

This clonotype was counted between two and nine times. This chain connects TRBV9 to TRBJ1-2; the match to TRBD1 covers 9 bases. With 3 bases clipped from V and 8 bases from J, the junction kept 8 bases outside the gene matches. CDR3 length equals 14 residues. The germline V gene has CDR1 SGDLS and CDR2 YYNGEE. The CDR3 DNA reads as TGTGCCAGCAGCGCCCCCGGGACAGGGTCCGGCTACACCTTC. Its translation: CASSAPGTGSGYTF.

At least ten counts were recorded for this clonotype. The chain is built from TRBV18 and TRBJ2-5; D remains unclear. The V end lost 3 bases, the J end lost 0 bases, and 8 bases lay between the germline ends. The CDR3 consists of 14 residues. From germline, CDR1 is KGHSH and CDR2 LQKENI. The CDR3, as DNA: TGTGCCAGCTCACCCCGCCTCGACCAAGAGACCCAGTACTTC. It encodes CASSPRLDQETQYF.

Turning to this clonotype: A much larger clonotype is one base distant, so this may be a read error. The CDR3 region has the DNA TGTGCCACCAGCAGAGGGACGTACGTCTCCTACGAGCAGTACTTC. Its translation is CATSRGTYVSYEQYF. The chain carries TRBV15 and TRBJ2-7, with D unclear. CDR3 size: 15 residues. The germline CDR1 and CDR2 sequences are LNHNV and YYDKDF (reference sequence). Trimming shortened V by 1 base and J by 0 bases, and 10 bases separated the two germline ends.

This clonotype was counted many times. This chain links TRBV19 with TRBJ1-1; the D is unclear. Trimming cost V 10 bases and J 2 bases, with 11 bases left between them. Germline V gives CDR1 LNHDA, CDR2 SQIVND (reference sequence). The CDR3 has 12 residues. The CDR3 nucleotides are TGTGCCACGTTAAAAGGAAACACTGAAGCTTTCTTT. Protein product: CATLKGNTEAFF.

This clonotype came up a few times. This chain joins TRBV7-9 and TRBJ2-7; D perhaps matches TRBD2 (6 bases). Per the germline V gene, CDR1 is SEHNR and CDR2 is FQNEAQ (reference sequence). The V end was cut by 5 bases, the J end by 4 bases, with 12 bases between. The CDR3 is 13 amino acids. Here the CDR3 DNA reads TGTGCCAGCAGCACGGGGGACCTTTACGAGCAGTACTTC. Its translation: CASSTGDLYEQYF.

This clonotype was counted only a few times. J is TRBJ1-1 and V is TRBV20-1; D remains ambiguous. This CDR3 is 12 amino acids long. The germline V gene encodes CDR1 DFQATT and CDR2 SNEGSKA (reference sequence). Trimming took off 0 bases at V and 4 bases at J, with 6 bases between the two ends. CDR3 bases: TGCAGTGCTAGAGATTTCATCACTGAAGCTTTCTTT. It yields the protein CSARDFITEAFF.

The gene calls are TRBV5-6 and TRBJ2-3; D ambiguous. This CDR3 has 13 amino acids. Trimming left V 2 bases short and J 4 bases short, with 8 bases between. Germline CDR1 and CDR2: SGHDT and YYEEEE. CDR3 in DNA: TGTGCCAGCAGCTTCAGATCAGCAGATACGCAGTATTTT. It yields the protein CASSFRSADTQYF.

The chain uses TRBV24-1 and TRBJ1-1; possibly TRBD1 for D (5 bases). Germline V gene sequence: CDR1 KGHDR, CDR2 SFDVKD. The CDR3 is 15 residues long. V shed 6 bases and J shed 4 bases, with 17 bases lying between them. CDR3 DNA sequence: TGTGCCACCAGTCTTTGGGGGGTTGGGTGCACTGAAGCTTTCTTT. It specifies CATSLWGVGCTEAFF.

At least ten counts were recorded for this clonotype. This chain uses TRBV2 with TRBJ2-7; D unresolved. The germline V gene encodes CDR1 SNHLY and CDR2 FYNNEI. V shed 4 bases and J shed 3 bases, with 10 bases lying between them. The CDR3 is 13 residues long. The CDR3 protein is CASSVYRNYEQYF. As DNA, the CDR3 is TGTGCCAGCAGTGTTTACAGAAACTACGAGCAGTACTTC.

J is TRBJ2-7 and V is TRBV2, with D tentatively TRBD2 (6 bases). Trimming shortened V by 7 bases and J by 1 base, and 11 bases separated the two germline ends. Germline lookup yields CDR1 SNHLY and CDR2 FYNNEI. This CDR3 has 13 residues. CDR3 sequence (DNA): TGTGCCAGCACAGGGACTGTATCCTACGAGCAGTACTTC. It codes for CASTGTVSYEQYF. The variable domain in full, completed from reference TRBV2 and TRBJ2-7, reads EPEVTQTPSHQVTQMGQEVILRCVPISNHLYFYWYRQILGQKVEFLVSFYNNEISEKSEIFDDQFSVERPDGSNFTLKIRSTKLEDSAMYFCASTGTVSYEQYFGPGTRLTVT.

This clonotype was detected many times. The chain uses TRBV12-3 or TRBV12-4 and TRBJ2-1; 8 bases align to TRBD1. CDR3 length: 14 amino acids. J gave up 5 bases and V 5 bases, and 5 bases lay outside the gene matches. The CDR3 coding sequence is TGTGCCAGCAGTGGACAGGGAAAAAACAATGAGCAGTTCTTC. Its protein is CASSGQGKNNEQFF.

The sample holds many counts of this clonotype. The chain combines TRBV28 with TRBJ2-3, with 7 positions matching TRBD2. Trimming took 4 bases from V and 4 from J; bases not matched to a gene: 14. Germline CDR1 and CDR2: MDHEN and SYDVKM. There are 17 residues in the CDR3. The chain's CDR3 is CASSSPRLGGGADTQYF. The CDR3, as DNA: TGTGCCAGCAGTTCCCCAAGGTTGGGGGGGGGGGCAGATACGCAGTATTTT. Combining the CDR3 with reference TRBV28 and TRBJ2-3 gives the whole variable domain DVKVTQSSRYLVKRTGEKVFLECVQDMDHENMFWYRQDPGLGLRLIYFSYDVKMKEKGDIPEGYSVSREKKERFSLILESASTNQTSMYLCASSSPRLGGGADTQYFGPGTRLTVL.

This clonotype was recorded at least ten times. The chain links TRBV28 to TRBJ1-5, with D maybe TRBD1 (6 bases). The CDR3 is made up of 16 amino acids. The V end lost 2 bases, the J end lost 4 bases, and 15 bases lay between the germline ends. Germline V gene data show CDR1 as MDHEN and CDR2 as SYDVKM. This CDR3 reads CASSLRDWQGNQPQHF. The CDR3 nucleotides read TGTGCCAGCAGTTTAAGGGATTGGCAGGGGAATCAGCCCCAGCATTTT.

This clonotype was seen a few times. CDR3 residues: CASSPRGGVNNQPQHF. CDR3 bases: TGTGCCAGCAGCCCCCGGGGTGGGGTCAACAATCAGCCCCAGCATTTT. The chain carries TRBV5-5 and TRBJ1-5, with D unclear. This CDR3 region has 16 residues. CDR1 is SGHKS and CDR2 is YYEKEE in the germline V gene (reference sequence). Trimming pared 4 bases from V and 3 bases from J, leaving 17 bases between.

This clonotype has a handful of counts. An end of the junction differs from the germline gene, which may be a read error. The chain joins TRBV12-3 or TRBV12-4 to TRBJ1-2; 7 positions match TRBD1. This CDR3 region has 12 residues. The CDR3 region has the DNA TGTGCCAACAGGGACAGCCTCTATGGCTACATCTTC. It codes for CANRDSLYGYIF.